A selection of T cell receptor beta chains follows, all from one sample in a study of T cell repertoires in ileal Crohn's disease. Assay used: immunoSEQ multiplex PCR; TCRdb lists only in-frame clones, some missing. The sample yields fewer than 13,000 clones, 70% to 90% seen once. The specimen sequenced was ileal tissue. All receptors derive from an adult with Crohn's disease. Both conserved end residues are part of each CDR3. D genes are given only for firm matches. Clone sizes are given selectively: once, few, many, or a class where the clone is expanded.

v_gene,abundance,j_gene,d_gene,CDR3aa,CDR3nt
TRBV6-1,few,TRBJ1-1,NA,CAGIGGGSRNTEAFF,TGTGCCGGCATAGGCGGGGGCAGCCGGAACACTGAAGCTTTCTTT
TRBV7-6,NA,TRBJ2-1,NA,CASSLVRQTGNEQFF,TGTGCCAGCAGCTTGGTCCGCCAGACAGGCAATGAGCAGTTCTTC
TRBV21-1,medium-sized,TRBJ1-4,NA,CASRQYSGTGDEKLFF,TGTGCCAGCAGACAATACTCCGGGACAGGGGATGAAAAACTGTTTTTT
TRBV12-5,NA,TRBJ2-2,NA,CASGLSGNTGELFF,TGTGCTAGTGGTTTGTCAGGGAACACCGGGGAGCTGTTTTTT
TRBV5-6,NA,TRBJ2-7,NA,CASSFDTTGNYEQYF,TGTGCCAGCAGCTTCGATACCACAGGCAACTACGAGCAGTACTTC
TRBV5-6,once,TRBJ2-3,NA,CASRRAGARGDTQYF,TGTGCCAGCAGACGCGCGGGGGCCAGAGGAGATACGCAGTATTTT
TRBV4-1,NA,TRBJ1-1,NA,CASSQDDDRAPPNTEAFF,TGCGCCAGCAGCCAAGATGATGACAGAGCCCCCCCGAACACTGAAGCTTTCTTT
TRBV19,few,TRBJ2-7,TRBD1,CASSRTGGMSYEQYF,TGTGCCAGTAGCCGGACAGGGGGTATGTCCTACGAGCAGTACTTC
TRBV6-5,NA,TRBJ1-2,NA,CASSYSGKEGYGYTF,TGTGCCAGCAGTTACTCGGGGAAGGAGGGCTATGGCTACACCTTC
TRBV7-8,NA,TRBJ2-4,NA,CASSLLSGFSKNIQYF,TGTGCCAGCAGCTTACTTTCCGGGTTTTCCAAAAACATTCAGTACTTC
TRBV10-3,NA,TRBJ2-7,NA,CAISEGQGGHEQYF,TGTGCCATCAGTGAGGGTCAGGGGGGCCACGAGCAGTACTTC